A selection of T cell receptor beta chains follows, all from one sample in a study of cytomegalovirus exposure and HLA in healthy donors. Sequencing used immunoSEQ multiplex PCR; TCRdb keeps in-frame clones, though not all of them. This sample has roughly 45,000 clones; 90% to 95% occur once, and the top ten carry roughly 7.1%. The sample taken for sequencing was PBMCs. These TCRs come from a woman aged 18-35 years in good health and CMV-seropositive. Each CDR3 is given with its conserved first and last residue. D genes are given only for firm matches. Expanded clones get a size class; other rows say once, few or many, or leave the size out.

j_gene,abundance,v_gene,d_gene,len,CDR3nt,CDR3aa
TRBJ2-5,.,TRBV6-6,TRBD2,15,TGTGCCAGCAGTCTCTGGGGACTAGCGGAAGAGACCCAGTACTTC,CASSLWGLAEETQYF
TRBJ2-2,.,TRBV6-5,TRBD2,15,TGTGCCAGCAGTCGACTAGCGGGAGACACCGGGGAGCTGTTTTTT,CASSRLAGDTGELFF
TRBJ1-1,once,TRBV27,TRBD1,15,TGTGCCAGCAGTTTGTCGACAGGGGGTTTCACTGAAGCTTTCTTT,CASSLSTGGFTEAFF
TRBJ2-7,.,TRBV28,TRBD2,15,TGTGCCAGCAGTTTAGGGGCTAGCGGGAGCTACGAGCAGTACTTC,CASSLGASGSYEQYF
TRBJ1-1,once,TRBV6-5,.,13,TGTGCCAGCAGTTACGAGGATAACACTGAAGCTTTCTTT,CASSYEDNTEAFF
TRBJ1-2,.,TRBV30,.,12,TGTGCCTGGGGGGAGGATTGGAGCGGCTACACCTTC,CAWGEDWSGYTF
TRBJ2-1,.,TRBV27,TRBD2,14,TGTGCCAGCAGTTTGCGGGAGCCTTACAATGAGCAGTTCTTC,CASSLREPYNEQFF
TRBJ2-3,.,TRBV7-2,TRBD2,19,TGTGCCAGCAGCTTAGTAGGTGGACTAGCGGGAGGGCCGACAGATACGCAGTATTTT,CASSLVGGLAGGPTDTQYF
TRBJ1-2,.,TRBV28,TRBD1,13,TGTGCCAGCAGGGTCAGGGGGAAAAATGGCTACACCTTC,CASRVRGKNGYTF
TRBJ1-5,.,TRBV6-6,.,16,TGTGCCAGCAGCCTTATCCAGGGGTCCCCCAATCAGCCCCAGCATTTT,CASSLIQGSPNQPQHF
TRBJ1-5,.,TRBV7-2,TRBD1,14,TGTGCCAGCAGCCGTACAGGGGGGAATCAGCCCCAGCATTTT,CASSRTGGNQPQHF
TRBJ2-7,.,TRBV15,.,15,TGTGCCACCAGCAGAGCTCGAGAACGAGCGTACGAGCAGTACTTC,CATSRARERAYEQYF
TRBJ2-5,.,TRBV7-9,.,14,TGTGCCAGCAGCCGTAGGACTGAGCAAGAGACCCAGTACTTC,CASSRRTEQETQYF
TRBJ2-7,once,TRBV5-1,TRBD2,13,TGCGCCAGCAACCCCGGGGGGGGGTACGAGCAGTACTTC,CASNPGGGYEQYF
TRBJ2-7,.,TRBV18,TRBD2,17,TGTGCCAGCTCACCATCTATTAGCGGGAGTTACTCCTACGAGCAGTACTTC,CASSPSISGSYSYEQYF
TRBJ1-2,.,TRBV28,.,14,TGTGCAATAAAGGACACCCCAAATTTCTATGGCTACACCTTC,CAIKDTPNFYGYTF
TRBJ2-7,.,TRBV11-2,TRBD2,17,TGTGCCAGCAGCTTATCAATGACTAGCGGGAGTACCTACGAGCAGTACTTC,CASSLSMTSGSTYEQYF
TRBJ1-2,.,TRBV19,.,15,TGTGCCAGTAGTATACCGGAGACAGTAAACTATGGCTACACCTTC,CASSIPETVNYGYTF
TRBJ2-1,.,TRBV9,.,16,TGTGCCAGCAGCGTAAACAGTCTAAGCTCCTACAATGAGCAGTTCTTC,CASSVNSLSSYNEQFF
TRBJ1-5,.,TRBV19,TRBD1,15,TGTGCCAGTATTACAACAGGGGTTAGCAATCAGCCCCAGCATTTT,CASITTGVSNQPQHF